The rows below give T cell receptor beta chains drawn from one sample of a study of early T cells in non-severe SARS-CoV-2 infection. MiXCR, applied by TCRdb to the 5' RACE reads, yields one record per CDR3 protein. Among 35,000 to 40,000 distinct CDR3 sequences listed, 9% to 10% were seen once. The sequencing input was whole blood. These receptors came from an adult who was a healthcare worker with PCR-confirmed SARS-CoV-2 infection or an uninfected control (not recorded which). CDR3s include the opening cysteine and the closing phenylalanine or tryptophan. D genes are given only for firm matches. Size values are once, few and many counts, or a class for expanded clones, and some rows have none.

V	D	size	length	J	DNA	CDR3
TRBV5-1	-	many	15	TRBJ2-2	TGCGCCAGCAGTTTCAGGGGAGTGGACACCGGGGAGCTGTTTTTT	CASSFRGVDTGELFF
TRBV20-1	-	few	16	TRBJ1-5	TGCAGTGCTAGAGATTATGAGGAGGGCGGCAATCAGCCCCAGCATTTT	CSARDYEEGGNQPQHF
TRBV29-1	-	few	13	TRBJ1-2	TGCAGCGTTGAAGAGGCTACAGGGATTGGCTACACCTTC	CSVEEATGIGYTF
TRBV4-1	-	-	15	TRBJ2-6	TGCGCCAGCAGCCAAGGGGGCTCTGGGGCCAACGTCCTGACTTTC	CASSQGGSGANVLTF
TRBV29-1	-	-	13	TRBJ2-3	TGCAGCGTTGTGGGGCTGGGTCCAGATACGCAGTATTTT	CSVVGLGPDTQYF
TRBV29-1	TRBD1	few	11	TRBJ2-7	TGCAGCGTAGACAGGGACTACGAGCAGTACTTC	CSVDRDYEQYF
TRBV15	TRBD2	medium-sized	16	TRBJ2-3	TGTGCCACCAGCAGAGATTGGCGGGGGTACACAGATACGCAGTATTTT	CATSRDWRGYTDTQYF
TRBV20-1	-	many	13	TRBJ2-5	TGCAGCGTAGTCGCAGCAGGACAAGAGACCCAGTACTTC	CSVVAAGQETQYF
TRBV7-9	-	-	14	TRBJ2-3	TGTGCCAGCAGCTTAACCGGCCGTACAGATACGCAGTATTTT	CASSLTGRTDTQYF
TRBV7-9	TRBD1	many	16	TRBJ2-5	TGTGCCAGCAGCTTGACTGGGACAGCCCCTAGGGAGACCCAGTACTTC	CASSLTGTAPRETQYF
TRBV28	TRBD1	few	13	TRBJ2-7	TGTGCCAGCGGGGACAGGGGGCCCCACGAGCAGTACTTC	CASGDRGPHEQYF
TRBV9	-	-	15	TRBJ2-3	TGTGCCAGCAGTGACCGGGACAAGACCACAGATACGCAGTATTTT	CASSDRDKTTDTQYF
TRBV7-8	-	many	14	TRBJ2-7	TGTGCCAGCAGCTTCGAACCGGGCTCCTACGAGCAGTACTTC	CASSFEPGSYEQYF
TRBV5-5	-	-	16	TRBJ2-7	TGTGCCAGCAGCGCGCTACCGGGACTTGGTCGGGAAGAGCAGTACTTC	CASSALPGLGREEQYF
TRBV7-2	-	few	12	TRBJ2-1	TGTGCCAGCAGCCAAACCCACAATGAGCAGTTCTTC	CASSQTHNEQFF
TRBV29-1	TRBD1	many	13	TRBJ1-2	TGCAGCGTCGGACAGGGCTTCGGGGATAACTACACCTTC	CSVGQGFGDNYTF
TRBV28	TRBD1	few	15	TRBJ1-5	TGTGCCAGCAGTTTCCGGACAGGGGGCACTCAGCCCCAGCATTTT	CASSFRTGGTQPQHF
TRBV29-1	-	-	14	TRBJ2-2	TGCAGCGTTAATCAGGGCCCGAACACCGGGGAGCTGTTTTTT	CSVNQGPNTGELFF
TRBV12-3/TRBV12-4	-	medium-sized	13	TRBJ2-3	TGTGCCAGCAGTCCCTCCCGGGTGGATACGCAGTATTTT	CASSPSRVDTQYF
TRBV19	-	-	14	TRBJ2-5	TGTGCCAGTAGTATTTTCGGGCTCCAAGAGACCCAGTACTTC	CASSIFGLQETQYF
TRBV28	-	many	17	TRBJ2-3	TGTGCCAGCAGTTCACCCTTTGACCTCCGGAGCACAGATACGCAGTATTTT	CASSSPFDLRSTDTQYF
TRBV3-1	TRBD1	many	14	TRBJ2-1	TGTGCCAGCAGCCAGGGACAGGACTACAATGAGCAGTTCTTC	CASSQGQDYNEQFF
TRBV6-2/TRBV6-3	-	many	14	TRBJ2-3	TGTGCCAGCAGTTACTCTCGGGGCACAGATACGCAGTATTTT	CASSYSRGTDTQYF
TRBV20-1	-	few	13	TRBJ1-5	TGCAGTGCTGAGGATGGTAGCAATCAGCCCCAGCATTTT	CSAEDGSNQPQHF
TRBV5-1	TRBD1	few	13	TRBJ2-3	TGCGCCAGCAGCCCAGGACAGGGAGATACGCAGTATTTT	CASSPGQGDTQYF
TRBV29-1	TRBD2	many	14	TRBJ2-1	TGCAGCGTTGATGCGTCTAGCGGGGTGGTTGAGCAGTTCTTC	CSVDASSGVVEQFF
TRBV12-5	TRBD2	many	17	TRBJ2-3	TGTGCTAGTGGTTTGGTAGTCTCCGGGACTAACACAGATACGCAGTATTTT	CASGLVVSGTNTDTQYF
TRBV12-2	-	many	18	TRBJ2-7	TGTGCAAGTCCCACGGGGGGACAGGGGTCCCGCGGTTCCTACGAGCAGTACTTC	CASPTGGQGSRGSYEQYF
TRBV9	TRBD1	-	16	TRBJ1-1	TGTGCCAGCAGCGCGGGACAGGGTAGGGTGAACACTGAAGCTTTCTTT	CASSAGQGRVNTEAFF
TRBV28	-	many	14	TRBJ1-2	TGTGCCAGCAGTTTCGGGACTCTCGACTATGGCTACACCTTC	CASSFGTLDYGYTF
TRBV7-2	TRBD2	many	17	TRBJ2-1	TGTGCCAGCAGCTTCTCCACGGGACTAGGATTACACAATGAGCAGTTCTTC	CASSFSTGLGLHNEQFF
TRBV12-3/TRBV12-4	-	many	13	TRBJ1-6	TGTGCCAGCAGTTTGACGGATAATTCACCCCTCCACTTT	CASSLTDNSPLHF
TRBV12-3/TRBV12-4	-	-	15	TRBJ1-5	TGTGCCAGCAGTTTAGTTTGGGGTTTGGATCAGCCCCAGCATTTT	CASSLVWGLDQPQHF
TRBV12-3/TRBV12-4	-	few	14	TRBJ1-6	TGTGCCAGCAGTTTACGGCTAGAAGGTTCACCCCTCCACTTT	CASSLRLEGSPLHF
TRBV7-6	-	many	15	TRBJ2-7	TGTGCCAGCAGCTTAGGGGGGGTCAGCTCCTACGAGCAGTACTTC	CASSLGGVSSYEQYF
TRBV12-3/TRBV12-4	-	many	14	TRBJ2-1	TGTGCCAGCAGTAAGATAACGCGGGGCAATGAGCAGTTCTTC	CASSKITRGNEQFF
TRBV29-1	-	many	14	TRBJ1-1	TGCAGCGTTGTAAGAGGGACCTCTAACACTGAAGCTTTCTTT	CSVVRGTSNTEAFF
TRBV29-1	-	-	13	TRBJ2-1	TGCAGCGTTGCCAGGAGCTCCTACAATGAGCAGTTCTTC	CSVARSSYNEQFF
TRBV9	TRBD1	many	16	TRBJ2-3	TGTGCCAGCAGCGCCGGGGACAGACAATTTACAGATACGCAGTATTTT	CASSAGDRQFTDTQYF
TRBV7-2	-	-	13	TRBJ2-3	TGTGCCAGCAGTGCAGGGGGGGCAGATACGCAGTATTTT	CASSAGGADTQYF
TRBV7-9	-	many	16	TRBJ2-2	TGTGCCAGCAGCTTAAGCAGGGACTCAAACACCGGGGAGCTGTTTTTT	CASSLSRDSNTGELFF
TRBV6-6	-	many	14	TRBJ1-2	TGTGCCAGCAGTCACGCAACAGGGAACTATGGCTACACCTTC	CASSHATGNYGYTF
TRBV3-1	TRBD1	-	15	TRBJ2-1	TGTGCCAGCAGCCAAGATACTAGGACAGGGAACGAGCAGTTCTTC	CASSQDTRTGNEQFF
TRBV12-3/TRBV12-4	-	-	15	TRBJ1-5	TGTGCCAGCAGTAACCGGGACAACCGAAATCAGCCCCAGCATTTT	CASSNRDNRNQPQHF
TRBV12-5	-	many	21	TRBJ1-1	TGTGCTAGTGGTTTGCCAAGGGAATACAGGGTACAAAAAACCATCCACACTGAAGCTTTCTTT	CASGLPREYRVQKTIHTEAFF
TRBV9	-	few	14	TRBJ1-6	TGTGCCAGCAGCGTTTTGGACGGTAATTCACCCCTCCACTTT	CASSVLDGNSPLHF
TRBV15	-	many	15	TRBJ2-5	TGTGCCACCAGCAGAGGGACTGAGTACCAAGAGACCCAGTACTTC	CATSRGTEYQETQYF
TRBV12-3/TRBV12-4	-	-	15	TRBJ2-7	TGTGCCAGCGGTAGGGACGGCTCCGTCGGGAGCGAGCAGTACTTC	CASGRDGSVGSEQYF
TRBV11-2	TRBD1	-	17	TRBJ2-1	TGTGCCAGCAGACCTACCAGGGACAGGGGGCGAGACAATGAGCAGTTCTTC	CASRPTRDRGRDNEQFF
TRBV27	TRBD1	many	15	TRBJ2-3	TGTGCCAGCAGACCACAGGGGATTGTCACAGATACGCAGTATTTT	CASRPQGIVTDTQYF
TRBV18	-	-	14	TRBJ1-1	TGTGCCAGCTCACGGACAGACCTGAACACTGAAGCTTTCTTT	CASSRTDLNTEAFF
TRBV20-1	TRBD2	-	12	TRBJ2-4	TGCAGTGCTAGAGGGGAGGGGAACATTCAGTACTTC	CSARGEGNIQYF
TRBV4-2	TRBD1	-	15	TRBJ1-6	TGTGCCAGCAGCCAAGACAGGGACAGGGATTCACCCCTCCACTTT	CASSQDRDRDSPLHF
TRBV28	TRBD1	many	15	TRBJ1-1	TGTGCCAGCAGTTACCCGGGACAGGGAAACACTGAAGCTTTCTTT	CASSYPGQGNTEAFF
TRBV21-1	-	-	11	TRBJ2-5	TGTGCCAGCGCACGGCAAGAGACCCAGTACTTC	CASARQETQYF
TRBV6-2/TRBV6-3	-	few	16	TRBJ1-5	TGTGCCAGCAGCTCCCCCGCGGGACTTACCGATCAGCCCCAGCATTTT	CASSSPAGLTDQPQHF
TRBV20-1	-	many	15	TRBJ1-2	TGCAGTGCTAGAGACCTCACTACAGTTTTCTATGGCTACACCTTC	CSARDLTTVFYGYTF
TRBV5-1	TRBD1	-	15	TRBJ1-1	TGCGCCAGCAGCCAGCCGGACAGGGGGAACACTGAAGCTTTCTTT	CASSQPDRGNTEAFF
TRBV28	-	few	14	TRBJ2-5	TGTGCCAGCAGTCCCGGGACCGTAGAGGAGACCCAGTACTTC	CASSPGTVEETQYF
TRBV29-1	TRBD1	few	13	TRBJ2-7	TGCAGCGTTGCAAGTGACAGGGACCCCGAGCAGTACTTC	CSVASDRDPEQYF